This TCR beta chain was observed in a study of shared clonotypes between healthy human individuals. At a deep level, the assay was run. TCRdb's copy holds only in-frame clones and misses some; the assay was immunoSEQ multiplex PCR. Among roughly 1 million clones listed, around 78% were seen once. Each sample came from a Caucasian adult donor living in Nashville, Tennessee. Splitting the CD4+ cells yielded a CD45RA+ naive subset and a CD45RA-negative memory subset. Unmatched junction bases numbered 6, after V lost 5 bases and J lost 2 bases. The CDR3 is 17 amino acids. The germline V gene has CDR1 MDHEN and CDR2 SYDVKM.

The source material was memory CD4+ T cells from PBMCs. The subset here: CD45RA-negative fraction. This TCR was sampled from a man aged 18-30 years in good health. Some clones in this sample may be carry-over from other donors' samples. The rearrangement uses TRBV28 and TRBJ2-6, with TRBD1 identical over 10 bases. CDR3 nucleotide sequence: TGTGCCAGCAGTGAGGGGACAGGGGCCGCTGGGGCCAACGTCCTGACTTTC. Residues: CASSEGTGAAGANVLTF.